The clone carrying this T cell receptor (beta chain) was seen only once. The table came from immunoSEQ multiplex PCR; TCRdb's copy has only in-frame clones and leaves some out. The table records 250,000 or so clones, 75% to 90% of them present only once. This sample was taken from a study of blood T cell repertoires in COVID-19. The sequence was collected from a middle-aged man who had recovered from COVID-19. Source material: PBMCs or T cells enriched from blood (not recorded which).

The CDR3 DNA sequence: TGTGCCAGCAGACCTAGACTAGCGGGGGGGCTGGGCAATGAGCAGTTCTTC. The encoded protein is CASRPRLAGGLGNEQFF. V and J are TRBV7-9 and TRBJ2-1, with 14 bases that match TRBD2. V gave up 6 bases and J gave up 6 bases; unmatched junction bases: 10. This CDR3 contains 17 residues. Looked up from germline, CDR1 is SEHNR and CDR2 is FQNEAQ (reference sequence). Together with reference TRBV7-9 and TRBJ2-1, the CDR3 gives the full variable domain: DTGVSQNPRHKITKRGQNVTFRCDPISEHNRLYWYRQTLGQGPEFLTYFQNEAQLEKSRLLSDRFSAERPKGSFSTLEIQRTEQGDSAMYLCASRPRLAGGLGNEQFFGPGTRLTVL.